This T cell receptor (beta chain) was recovered during a study of long-term antiretroviral therapy in people with HIV. Broader study findings: Neither ART adherence, viral resistance nor therapy changes were documented.

The germline gives CDR1 MRHNA, CDR2 SNTAGT. Trimming took 6 bases from V and 0 from J; bases not matched to a gene: 4. The CDR3 spans 14 residues. As for this clone: Its antigen is currently unknown.

With survey level as its setting, the immunoSEQ assay was v3.0. TCRdb keeps only in-frame clones here, not all; method: immunoSEQ multiplex PCR. Found here are 20,000 or so clones, 76% of them singletons; the top ten hold approximately 10%. This chain joins TRBV6-4 and TRBJ2-7, with TRBD2 matching 8 bases. Sequenced material: unsorted PBMCs, taken 0.5 years before starting antiretroviral therapy. This receptor was identified in a man younger than 30 with HIV. This chain's CDR3 is CASSQTSGSYEQYF. CDR3 coding DNA: TGTGCCAGCAGCCAAACTAGCGGCTCCTACGAGCAGTACTTC.